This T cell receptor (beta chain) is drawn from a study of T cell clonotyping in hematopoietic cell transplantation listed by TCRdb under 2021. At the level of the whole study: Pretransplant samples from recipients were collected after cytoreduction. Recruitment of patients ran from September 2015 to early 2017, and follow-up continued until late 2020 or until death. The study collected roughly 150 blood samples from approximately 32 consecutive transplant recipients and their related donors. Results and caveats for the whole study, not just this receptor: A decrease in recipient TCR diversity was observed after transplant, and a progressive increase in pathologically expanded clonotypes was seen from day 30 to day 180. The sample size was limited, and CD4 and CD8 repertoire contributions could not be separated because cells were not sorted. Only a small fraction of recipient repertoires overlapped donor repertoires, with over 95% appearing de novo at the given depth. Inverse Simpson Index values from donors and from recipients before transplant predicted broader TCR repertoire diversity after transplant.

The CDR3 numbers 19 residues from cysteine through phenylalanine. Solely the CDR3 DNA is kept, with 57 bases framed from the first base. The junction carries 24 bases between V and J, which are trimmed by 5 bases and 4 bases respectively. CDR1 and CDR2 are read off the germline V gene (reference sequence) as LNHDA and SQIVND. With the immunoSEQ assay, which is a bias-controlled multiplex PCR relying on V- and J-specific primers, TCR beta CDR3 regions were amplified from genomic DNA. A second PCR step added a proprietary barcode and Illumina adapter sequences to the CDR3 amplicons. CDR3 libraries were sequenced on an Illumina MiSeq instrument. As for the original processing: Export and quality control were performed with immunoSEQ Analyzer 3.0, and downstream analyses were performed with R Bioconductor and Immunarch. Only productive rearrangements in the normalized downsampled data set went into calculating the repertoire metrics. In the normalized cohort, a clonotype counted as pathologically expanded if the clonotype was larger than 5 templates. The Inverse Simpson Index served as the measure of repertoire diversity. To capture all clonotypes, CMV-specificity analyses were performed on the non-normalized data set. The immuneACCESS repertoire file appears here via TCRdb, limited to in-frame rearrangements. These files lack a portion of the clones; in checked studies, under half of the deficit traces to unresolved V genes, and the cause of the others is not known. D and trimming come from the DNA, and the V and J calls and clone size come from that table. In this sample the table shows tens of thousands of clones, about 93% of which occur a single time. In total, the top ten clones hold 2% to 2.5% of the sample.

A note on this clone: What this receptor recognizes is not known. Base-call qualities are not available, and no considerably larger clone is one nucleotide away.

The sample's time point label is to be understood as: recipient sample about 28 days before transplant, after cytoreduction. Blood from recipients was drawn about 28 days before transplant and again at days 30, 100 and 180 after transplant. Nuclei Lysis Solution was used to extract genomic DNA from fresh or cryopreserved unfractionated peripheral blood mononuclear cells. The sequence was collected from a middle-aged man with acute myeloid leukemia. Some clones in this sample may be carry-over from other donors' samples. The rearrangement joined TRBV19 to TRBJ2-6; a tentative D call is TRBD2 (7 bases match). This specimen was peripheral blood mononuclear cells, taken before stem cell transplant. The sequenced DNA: TGTGCCAGTAGTCCCCGGGGGGCAGGGGTTCTGGCCGGGGCCAACGTCCTGACTTTC. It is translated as CASSPRGAGVLAGANVLTF.